This TCR beta chain was retrieved from a study of human T cells and chemical hapten exposure. Study-wide context: Yields of TCR per sample differed, chiefly owing to small differences in pooled library volume.

Original data processing: About 97,000 TCRs per sample was the median, with a range of roughly 23,224 to 750,000. MiXCR, run by TCRdb on the RACE reads, gives a single entry per CDR3 protein. In this record, the V and J calls reflect TCRdb's handling and not the investigators' own analysis. The table has approximately 88,000 distinct CDR3 sequences, roughly 13% seen once. The time point: patch test 3, about 24 weeks after DPC sensitization. Treatment defined: therapeutic diphenylcyclopropenone sensitization with weekly scalp DPC. Trimming pared 2 bases from V and 3 bases from J, leaving 8 bases between. CDR1 is SGHVS, CDR2 FNYEAQ, per germline. CDR3 length: 13 amino acids. A few counts support this clonotype. Its antigen is still unknown. Whole-study findings and limits: The study found expanded TCRs formed significantly more large CDR3 similarity clusters than controls. TCRs exceeding 1 in 1000 frequency stayed unchanged with DPC sensitization.

The chain is built from TRBV7-6 and TRBJ2-7; no clear D. The sequence was collected from a woman aged 45-60 years with alopecia areata. Some clones in this sample may be carry-over from other donors' samples. This specimen consisted of whole blood, obtained in connection with sensitization to the hapten diphenylcyclopropenone (DPC). CDR3 loop: CASSLSGNYEQYF. DNA of the CDR3: TGTGCCAGCAGCTTATCGGGTAACTACGAGCAGTACTTC.